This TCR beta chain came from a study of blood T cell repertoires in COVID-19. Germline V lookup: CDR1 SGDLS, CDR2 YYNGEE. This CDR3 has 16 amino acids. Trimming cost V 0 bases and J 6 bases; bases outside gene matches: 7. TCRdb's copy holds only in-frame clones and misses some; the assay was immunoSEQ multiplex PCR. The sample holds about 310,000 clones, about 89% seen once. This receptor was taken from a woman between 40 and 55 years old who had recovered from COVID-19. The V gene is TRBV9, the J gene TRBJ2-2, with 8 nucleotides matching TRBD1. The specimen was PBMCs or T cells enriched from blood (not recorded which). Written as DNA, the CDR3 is TGTGCCAGCAGCGTAGTCCCCGGACAGGGCCCCGGGGAGCTGTTTTTT. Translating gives CASSVVPGQGPGELFF.